The source of this T cell receptor (beta chain) is a study of T cells in Graves' hyperthyroidism and ophthalmopathy. The study, taken as a whole, reports: Expanded thyroid clonotypes (above 0.001) were mostly also found in blood.

The investigators amplified TCR beta CDR3 regions from RNA transcripts. TCR CDR3 regions were first amplified by RT-PCR with HTBI primers. TCRdb re-called the multiplex PCR reads with MiXCR, one entry per CDR3 protein. The table shows a few hundred thousand distinct CDR3 sequences, with 46% occurring only once. Those with hyperthyroidism were 18 to 65 years old, newly diagnosed, and ill for under 2 months. Orbital computed tomography and thyroid ultrasound, together with serum TRAb and thyroxine and clinical symptoms, were used for diagnoses. CDR3 size: 14 residues. Germline V CDR1 and CDR2: MNHNS, SASEGT. V gave up 5 bases and J gave up 2 bases, with 10 bases separating them. On this clonotype: Its target is unknown.

The chain is built from TRBV6-1 and TRBJ2-1; D unresolved. Sequencing used peripheral blood or thyroid tissue (not recorded which). The sequence derives from a woman younger than 35 with Graves' hyperthyroidism. CDR3 coding DNA: TGTGCCAGCAGTTACTCGAGAGCCTACAATGAGCAGTTCTTC. Translation gives CASSYSRAYNEQFF.